This T cell receptor beta chain was profiled in a study of blood T cell repertoires in COVID-19. Study at large: Researchers got acute and convalescent COVID-19 samples from the United States, Italy and Spain.

Within the 2 weeks before study entry, each person in the exposed group met a COVID-19 case. Per the study methods: Reference gene primers were amplified, and this amplification served to estimate nucleated cell counts. Only in-frame clones appear in the TCRdb table, and some are missing; sequencing was by immunoSEQ multiplex PCR. The D gene and trimming were derived from the DNA, and the V and J assignments and clone size from that table. The sample gives more than 300,000 clones, about nine tenths of which show up once; 0.86% is in the top ten. The receptor comes from a woman aged 40 to 49 who had been exposed to COVID-19. The specimen was PBMCs or T cells enriched from blood (not recorded which).

CDR3 DNA: TGTGCCAGCAGTGAATTATCCTATGGCTACACCTTC. This translates into CASSELSYGYTF. V and J are TRBV6-1 and TRBJ1-2; no definite D call. V lost 2 bases and J 4 bases, leaving 5 bases between the germline ends. Looked up from germline, CDR1 is MNHNS and CDR2 is SASEGT. The length of the CDR3 is 12 residues.